These 10 T cell receptor beta chains originate from one sample sequenced in a study of T-cell reconstitution after alpha-beta-depleted transplantation in children (dated by TCRdb to 2016 to 2018). To prepare the library, PCR was applied. The data were produced on an Illumina HiSeq 2500. TCR libraries were prepared with molecular barcoding, using unique molecular identifiers to normalize TCRbeta repertoire quantification. Using fastp trimming at Q25 and MiXCR clonotype assembly, TCRdb reanalyzed the public sequencing data and kept in-frame beta chains. Under each unique CDR3 protein, matching rows form one entry showing the most common genes and DNA. Here the sample has 400,000 to 500,000 distinct CDR3 sequences; around 9.9% occur a single time. About 5% of the sample is taken by the ten largest. Here the sequenced sample was PBMCs from the stem cell graft donor, taken from the stem cell graft. These receptors were taken from a human donor who donated a stem cell graft to a child with acute myeloid leukemia.

The chain joins TRBV20-1 to TRBJ2-1, with 10 nucleotides matching TRBD1. Unmatched junction bases numbered 4, after V lost 0 bases and J lost 2 bases. CDR1 DFQATT and CDR2 SNEGSKA come from the germline V gene (reference sequence). The CDR3 covers 16 residues. CDR3 protein: CSARDPGTGAYNEQFF. The DNA for the CDR3 is TGCAGTGCTAGAGATCCCGGGACAGGGGCCTACAATGAGCAGTTCTTC.

This clonotype showed up many times. The rearrangement uses TRBV20-1 and TRBJ2-7; D might be TRBD1 (6 bases). Germline lookup yields CDR1 DFQATT and CDR2 SNEGSKA (reference sequence). V was clipped by 6 bases and J by 7 bases, with 16 bases between them. The CDR3 is 12 residues long. CDR3 loop: CSAQGSSREQYF. Here the CDR3 DNA reads TGCAGTGCCCAGGGGTCCTCCCGGGAGCAGTACTTC.

This clonotype was observed a few times. The chain combines TRBV29-1 with TRBJ2-3, with 9 positions matching TRBD2. Germline values: CDR1 SQVTM, CDR2 ANQGSEA. V shed 7 bases, J shed 7 bases, and the junction held 9 bases outside the gene matches. The CDR3 spans 13 residues. The CDR3 sequence: CSAIAGGAHTQYF. The DNA of the CDR3 is TGCAGCGCCATCGCGGGGGGGGCCCATACGCAGTATTTT.

This clonotype was recorded a few times. This rearrangement joins TRBV12-3 or TRBV12-4 to TRBJ2-1, with 10 nucleotides matching TRBD1. V trimming: 4 bases; J trimming: 6 bases; junction bases outside the gene matches: 6. This CDR3 is 15 amino acids long. CDR3 sequence: CASSWTGGFPNEQFF. CDR3 in DNA: TGTGCCAGCAGTTGGACAGGGGGGTTTCCCAATGAGCAGTTCTTC.

This rearrangement joins TRBV20-1 to TRBJ2-7, with TRBD1 identical over 9 bases. Germline CDR1 is DFQATT and CDR2 is SNEGSKA (reference sequence). V lost 6 bases, J lost 4 bases, and 1 base stayed unmatched. The CDR3 is 11 residues long. This chain's CDR3 is CSAGTGYEQYF. CDR3 nucleotide sequence: TGCAGTGCCGGGACAGGGTACGAGCAGTACTTC.

This clonotype was found many times. The CDR3 spells CSGGSDTGELFF. CDR3 nucleotides: TGCAGTGGGGGCTCCGACACCGGGGAGCTGTTTTTT. This sequence joins TRBV29-1 and TRBJ2-2; D may be TRBD1 (6 bases). Germline V gene lookup returns CDR1 SQVTM and CDR2 ANQGSEA. The CDR3 runs to 12 residues.

The sample holds many counts of this clonotype. The rearrangement links TRBV9 to TRBJ2-3; 9 bases line up with TRBD2. The length of the CDR3 is 16 residues. From germline, CDR1 is SGDLS and CDR2 YYNGEE. The ends lost 0 bases at V and 2 bases at J; junction bases unmatched: 4. CDR3 protein: CASSVEGGGATDTQYF. CDR3 nucleotides: TGTGCCAGCAGCGTAGAAGGCGGGGGGGCCACAGATACGCAGTATTTT.

At least ten counts were recorded for this clonotype. This chain uses TRBV6-5 with TRBJ1-6, with 7 positions matching TRBD1. The germline CDR1 and CDR2 sequences are MNHEY and SVGAGI. With V trimmed by 2 bases and J by 0 bases, 7 bases remained unmatched. CDR3 length equals 18 residues. CDR3 amino acids: CASSYQGPGGSYNSPLHF. In nucleotides, the CDR3 is TGTGCCAGCAGTTACCAGGGGCCAGGGGGCTCCTATAATTCACCCCTCCACTTT.

There are a few counts of this clonotype. The CDR3 region has the DNA TGTGCCACCAGTGGGGATGCGAACACCGGGGAGCTGTTTTTT. Protein: CATSGDANTGELFF. The rearrangement joins TRBV24-1 to TRBJ2-2, with no clear D. CDR1 KGHDR and CDR2 SFDVKD come from the germline V gene. V lost 5 bases and J 0 bases, leaving 6 bases between the germline ends. The CDR3 is 14 residues long.

V is TRBV7-9 and J is TRBJ1-2; 9 nucleotides match TRBD1. V shed 4 bases and J 2 bases; nucleotides not matched to a gene: 8. CDR1 and CDR2 (germline): SEHNR, FQNEAQ (reference sequence). This CDR3 is 16 amino acids long. CDR3 sequence reads: CASSSDRGAWNYGYTF. The CDR3 DNA is TGTGCCAGCAGCTCCGACAGGGGGGCTTGGAACTATGGCTACACCTTC.